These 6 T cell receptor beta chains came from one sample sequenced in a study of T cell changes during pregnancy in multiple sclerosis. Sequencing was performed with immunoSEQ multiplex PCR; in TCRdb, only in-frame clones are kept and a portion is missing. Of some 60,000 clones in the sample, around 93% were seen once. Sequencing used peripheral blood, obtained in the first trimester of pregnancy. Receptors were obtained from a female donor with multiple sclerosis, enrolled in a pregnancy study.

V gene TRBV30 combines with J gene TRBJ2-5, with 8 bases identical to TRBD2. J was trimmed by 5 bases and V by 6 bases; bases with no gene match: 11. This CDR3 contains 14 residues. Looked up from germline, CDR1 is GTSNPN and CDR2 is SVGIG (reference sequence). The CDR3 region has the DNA TGTGCCTGCCAAAGAGAGCGGGGGTTTGAGACCCAGTACTTC. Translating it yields CACQRERGFETQYF.

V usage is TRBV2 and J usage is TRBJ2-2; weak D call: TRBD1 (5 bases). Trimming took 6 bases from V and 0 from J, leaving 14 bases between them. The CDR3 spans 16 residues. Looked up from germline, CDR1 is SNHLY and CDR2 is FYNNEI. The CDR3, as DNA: TGTGCCAGCAGAGAGACAGCTCACCCGAACACCGGGGAGCTGTTTTTT. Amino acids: CASRETAHPNTGELFF.

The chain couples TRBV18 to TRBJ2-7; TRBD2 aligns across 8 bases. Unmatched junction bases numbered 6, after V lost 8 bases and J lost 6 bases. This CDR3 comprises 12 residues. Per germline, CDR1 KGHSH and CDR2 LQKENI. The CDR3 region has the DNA TGTGCCAGCCGCCCCAGCGGGGGCGAGCAGTACTTC. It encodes CASRPSGGEQYF.

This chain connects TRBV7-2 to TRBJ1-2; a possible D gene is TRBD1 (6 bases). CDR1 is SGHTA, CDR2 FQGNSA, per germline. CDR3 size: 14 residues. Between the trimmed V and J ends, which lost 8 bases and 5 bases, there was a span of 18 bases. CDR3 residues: CASSPGGQVYGYTF. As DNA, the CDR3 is TGTGCCAGCTCACCCGGGGGGCAGGTTTATGGCTACACCTTC.

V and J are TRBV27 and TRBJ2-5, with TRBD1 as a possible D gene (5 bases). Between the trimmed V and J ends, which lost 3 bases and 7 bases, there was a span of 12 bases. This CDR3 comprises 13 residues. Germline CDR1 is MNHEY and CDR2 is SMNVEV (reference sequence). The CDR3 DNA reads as TGTGCCAGCAGTTTGGGGCTCCCGAGGACCCAGTACTTC. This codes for CASSLGLPRTQYF.

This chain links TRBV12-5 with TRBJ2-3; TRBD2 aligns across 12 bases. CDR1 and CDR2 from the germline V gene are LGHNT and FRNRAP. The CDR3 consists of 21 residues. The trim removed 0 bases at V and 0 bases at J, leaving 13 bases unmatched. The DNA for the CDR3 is TGTGCTAGTGGTTTGGTACTGGCTAGCGGGGGGGGTTTCTCTAGCACAGATACGCAGTATTTT. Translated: CASGLVLASGGGFSSTDTQYF.